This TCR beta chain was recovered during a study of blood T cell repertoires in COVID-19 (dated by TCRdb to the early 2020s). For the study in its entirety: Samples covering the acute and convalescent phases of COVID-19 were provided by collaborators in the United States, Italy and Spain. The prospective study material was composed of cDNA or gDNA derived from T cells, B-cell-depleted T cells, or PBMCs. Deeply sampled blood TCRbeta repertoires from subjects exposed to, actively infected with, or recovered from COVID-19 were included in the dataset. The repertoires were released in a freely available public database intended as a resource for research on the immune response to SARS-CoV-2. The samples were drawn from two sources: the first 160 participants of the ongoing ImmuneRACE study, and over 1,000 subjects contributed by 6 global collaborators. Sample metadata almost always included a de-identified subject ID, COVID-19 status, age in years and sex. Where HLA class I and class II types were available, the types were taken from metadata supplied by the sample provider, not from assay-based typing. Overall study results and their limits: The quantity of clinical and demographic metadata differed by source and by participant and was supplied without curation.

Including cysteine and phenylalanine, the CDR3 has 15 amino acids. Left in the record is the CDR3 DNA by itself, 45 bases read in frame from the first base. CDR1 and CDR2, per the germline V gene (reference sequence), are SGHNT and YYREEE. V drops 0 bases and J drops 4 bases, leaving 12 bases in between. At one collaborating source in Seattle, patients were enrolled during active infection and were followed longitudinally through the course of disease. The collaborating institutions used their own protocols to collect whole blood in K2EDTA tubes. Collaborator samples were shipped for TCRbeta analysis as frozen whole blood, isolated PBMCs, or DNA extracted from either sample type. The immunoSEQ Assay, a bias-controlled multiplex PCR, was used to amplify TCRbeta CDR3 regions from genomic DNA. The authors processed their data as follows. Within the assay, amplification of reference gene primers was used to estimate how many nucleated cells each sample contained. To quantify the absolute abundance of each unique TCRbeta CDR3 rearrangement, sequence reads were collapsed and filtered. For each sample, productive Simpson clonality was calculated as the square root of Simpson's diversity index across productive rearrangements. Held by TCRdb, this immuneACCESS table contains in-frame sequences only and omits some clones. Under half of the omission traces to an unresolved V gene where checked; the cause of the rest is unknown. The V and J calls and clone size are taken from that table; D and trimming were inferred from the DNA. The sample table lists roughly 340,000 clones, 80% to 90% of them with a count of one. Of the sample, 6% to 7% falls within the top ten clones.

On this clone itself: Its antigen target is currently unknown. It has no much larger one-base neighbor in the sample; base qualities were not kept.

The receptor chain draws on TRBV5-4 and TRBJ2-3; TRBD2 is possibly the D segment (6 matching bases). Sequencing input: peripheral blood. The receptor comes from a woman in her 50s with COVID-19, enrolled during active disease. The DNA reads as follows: TGTGCCAGCAGCTTGGGGTCCGGGGGTGCAGATACGCAGTATTTT. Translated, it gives CASSLGSGGADTQYF.